The 20 T cell receptor beta chains in this list originate from one sample, sequenced in a study of monozygotic twins with inflammatory bowel disease. TCRdb reprocessed the 5' RACE reads; each CDR3 protein has one entry and no DNA is given. Recorded for this sample: about 140,000 distinct CDR3 sequences. Sequencing was done on a sample of blood. These TCRs come from a human donor with ulcerative colitis or Crohn's disease, or a healthy co-twin of an affected twin (not recorded which).

The chain uses TRBV5-1 and TRBJ2-2; the TCRdb D gene call, TRBD1, has no DNA to confirm it. Germline V lookup: CDR1 SGHRS, CDR2 YFSETQ. This CDR3 is 16 amino acids long. CDR3 loop: CASSSGHLLETGELFF. Full variable domain (rest looked up from reference TRBV5-1 and TRBJ2-2): KAGVTQTPRYLIKTRGQQVTLSCSPISGHRSVSWYQQTPGQGLQFLFEYFSETQRNKGNFPGRFSGRQFSNSRSEMNVSTLELGDSALYLCASSSGHLLETGELFFGEGSRLTVL.

This sequence joins TRBV9 and TRBJ1-5; the TCRdb D gene call, TRBD1, has no DNA to confirm it. Per the germline V gene, CDR1 is SGDLS and CDR2 is YYNGEE. This CDR3 contains 15 residues. The chain's CDR3 is CASSVQGYSNQPQHF.

The chain carries TRBV6-5 and TRBJ2-1; lacking DNA, the TRBD2 call made by TCRdb goes unchecked. Per the germline V gene, CDR1 is MNHEY and CDR2 is SVGAGI. This CDR3 region has 20 residues. This CDR3 reads CASSFGLAGTGASTYNEQFF.

CDR3 amino acids: CASSATWTGNTEAFF. The V gene is TRBV25-1, the J gene TRBJ1-1. The CDR3 runs 15 residues. Per germline, CDR1 MGHDK and CDR2 SYGVNS.

The gene calls are TRBV7-2 and TRBJ1-5. CDR1 and CDR2 from the germline V gene are SGHTA and FQGNSA. The CDR3 is made up of 13 amino acids. The chain's CDR3 is CASTSMGGEPQHF.

The V gene is TRBV5-1, the J gene TRBJ1-1; as DNA is missing, the TRBD1 call by TCRdb cannot be tested. The CDR3 runs to 13 residues. CDR1 SGHRS and CDR2 YFSETQ come from the germline V gene. CDR3 sequence reads: CASSPQGNTEAFF.

The chain combines TRBV4-2 with TRBJ1-4; TCRdb's D call, TRBD1, is unchecked because there is no DNA. Germline CDR1 and CDR2: LGHNA and YNFKEQ. The CDR3 spans 14 residues. Here the CDR3 reads CASSPRQGAEKLFF.

This chain uses TRBV25-1 with TRBJ2-3. Germline V gene sequence: CDR1 MGHDK, CDR2 SYGVNS. The CDR3 has 13 amino acids. This chain's CDR3 is CASESGVADTQYF.

The gene calls are TRBV20-1 and TRBJ2-5; TCRdb's D gene call, TRBD2, goes unchecked for lack of DNA. This CDR3 region has 17 residues. Germline V lookup: CDR1 DFQATT, CDR2 SNEGSKA (reference sequence). The CDR3 loop is CSATSGRADSGQETQYF.

By frequency, this clonotype registers medium-sized (0.01 to 0.1%). The chain uses TRBV27 and TRBJ2-3; the TCRdb call, TRBD1, lacks DNA for checking. CDR3 size: 16 residues. Germline assignment: CDR1 MNHEY and CDR2 SMNVEV (reference sequence). The CDR3 protein is CASSLGGTAGRDTQYF.

The chain employs TRBV5-1 and TRBJ2-2; TCRdb proposes TRBD2, but this gene call is untestable without DNA. The CDR3 contains 14 residues. Germline assignment: CDR1 SGHRS and CDR2 YFSETQ. CDR3 protein: CASSFGLAGGELFF.

The genes are TRBV5-4 and TRBJ2-7; TCRdb's D call, TRBD1, is unchecked because there is no DNA. CDR3 length: 13 residues. Germline values: CDR1 SGHNT, CDR2 YYREEE (reference sequence). The CDR3 protein is CATLLPPSLEQYF.

V usage is TRBV7-2 and J usage is TRBJ2-4; the TCRdb D gene call, TRBD2, has no DNA to confirm it. Germline V gives CDR1 SGHTA, CDR2 FQGNSA. There are 14 residues in the CDR3. CDR3: CASSLGSAGNIQYF. The full variable domain, its missing parts supplied by reference TRBV7-2 and TRBJ2-4, is GAGVSQSPSNKVTEKGKDVELRCDPISGHTALYWYRQSLGQGLEFLIYFQGNSAPDKSGLPSDRFSAERTGGSVSTLTIQRTQQEDSAVYLCASSLGSAGNIQYFGAGTRLSVL.

The rearrangement joins TRBV20-1 to TRBJ1-4. From germline, CDR1 is DFQATT and CDR2 SNEGSKA (reference sequence). The CDR3 contains 14 residues. This CDR3 reads CSALYGNGNEKLFF.

The chain combines TRBV6-5 with TRBJ1-3. CDR3 size: 12 residues. Looked up from germline, CDR1 is MNHEY and CDR2 is SVGAGI. The CDR3 reads CASSKSGNTIYF.

The genes are TRBV24-1 and TRBJ2-1; the TRBD2 assignment by TCRdb is unverifiable without DNA. Per the germline V gene, CDR1 is KGHDR and CDR2 is SFDVKD. This CDR3 region has 19 residues. The CDR3: CATSDLWGKGLAGINEQFF.

This chain joins TRBV19 and TRBJ1-1; checking the TCRdb D call of TRBD1 is not possible without DNA. The CDR3 sequence is 12 residues long. The germline CDR1 and CDR2 sequences are LNHDA and SQIVND (reference sequence). CDR3 residues: CASSTGEAEAFF.

The J gene is TRBJ1-1, the V gene TRBV5-1. Germline assignment: CDR1 SGHRS and CDR2 YFSETQ. CDR3 length: 15 amino acids. This CDR3 reads CASSYDTILRTEAFF.

The V and J genes are TRBV28 and TRBJ1-2; the D call from TCRdb, TRBD1, cannot be confirmed without DNA. This CDR3 comprises 14 residues. Germline V gene lookup returns CDR1 MDHEN and CDR2 SYDVKM. The CDR3 here is CASSSSRTPNGYTF.

This rearrangement joins TRBV20-1 to TRBJ2-7; checking the TCRdb D call of TRBD2 is not possible without DNA. The CDR3 runs to 18 residues. The germline CDR1 and CDR2 sequences are DFQATT and SNEGSKA (reference sequence). The CDR3 protein is CSARESRRTSGKPYEQYF.